This T cell receptor (beta chain) is drawn from a study of T-cell memory formation after mild COVID-19. This clonotype has just a few counts. Its antigen is still unknown. TCRdb itself ran the 5' RACE reads through MiXCR, one entry per CDR3 protein. Among 49,000 or so distinct CDR3 sequences listed, around 7.3% were seen once. Study-wide results and limits: Contracting clones, day 15 to 85, had balanced CD4/CD8, and later expanders favored CD4+.

Germline V gene data show CDR1 as MGHDK and CDR2 as SYGVNS. V was pared by 0 bases and J by 8 bases, with 10 bases between. This CDR3 has 13 amino acids. The sample was PBMCs or a T cell subset sorted from them (not recorded which). The sequence derives from a man younger than 30 who had mild COVID-19 (a few samples of this study predate the infection). Cell type and time point are not known. The gene calls are TRBV25-1 and TRBJ1-2, with D maybe TRBD1 (5 bases). The CDR3 DNA follows: TGTGCCAGCAGTGAATATATGGGGGAGGGCTACACCTTC. Its protein is CASSEYMGEGYTF.